The 18 T cell receptor beta chains below all came from one sample that was sequenced in a study of blood T cell repertoires in COVID-19. Only in-frame clones appear in the TCRdb table, and some are missing; sequencing was by immunoSEQ multiplex PCR. Seen here are under 300,000 clones, approximately 86% observed once, and the top ten hold 0.7% to 0.85%. The sample comprised peripheral blood. The receptors shown here come from a woman in her 30s with acute or convalescent COVID-19.

This clone was observed a handful of times. The V and J genes are TRBV7-2 and TRBJ2-7; D not certain. Looked up from germline, CDR1 is SGHTA and CDR2 is FQGNSA. There are 12 residues in the CDR3. The V end lost 1 base, the J end lost 5 bases, and 6 bases lay between the germline ends. This chain's CDR3 is CASSLDYNEQYF. CDR3 in DNA: TGTGCCAGCAGCTTAGATTACAACGAGCAGTACTTC.

The chain recombines TRBV29-1 with TRBJ2-1; D is ambiguous. Between the trimmed V and J ends, which lost 7 bases and 7 bases, there was a span of 8 bases. This CDR3 is 10 amino acids long. Per germline, CDR1 SQVTM and CDR2 ANQGSEA. CDR3 sequence (DNA): TGCAGCGGGCTTAAAAATGAGCAGTTCTTC. Protein sequence: CSGLKNEQFF.

The chain combines TRBV19 with TRBJ1-5, with D possibly matching TRBD1 (5 bases). The CDR3 is 15 residues long. V gave up 6 bases and J gave up 0 bases, with 12 bases separating them. Germline CDR1 LNHDA, CDR2 SQIVND (reference sequence). This CDR3 reads CASSTTQDSNQPQHF. Here the CDR3 DNA reads TGTGCCAGTAGCACAACACAGGATAGCAATCAGCCCCAGCATTTT.

V usage is TRBV5-1 and J usage is TRBJ2-5, with TRBD2 matching over 7 bases. This CDR3 has 14 residues. V lost 5 bases to trimming and J lost 2 bases; unmatched junction nucleotides: 6. The germline CDR1 and CDR2 sequences are SGHRS and YFSETQ. CDR3 coding DNA: TGCGCCAGCAGTTCCCCTAGCGGTCAAGAGACCCAGTACTTC. It translates to CASSSPSGQETQYF.

This chain joins TRBV30 and TRBJ1-5; TRBD1 aligns across 8 bases. The CDR3 spans 15 residues. Looked up from germline, CDR1 is GTSNPN and CDR2 is SVGIG (reference sequence). V was clipped by 2 bases and J by 8 bases; unmatched bases: 11. CDR3 in amino acids: CAWSLPGGVRKPQHF. CDR3 bases: TGTGCCTGGAGTCTTCCAGGGGGCGTACGGAAGCCCCAGCATTTT.

The gene calls are TRBV5-1 and TRBJ2-1; D is possibly TRBD2 (5 bases). V was pared by 2 bases and J by 8 bases, with 14 bases between. This CDR3 is 14 amino acids long. Germline CDR1 SGHRS, CDR2 YFSETQ. CDR3 amino acids: CASSLLGNDYEQFF. CDR3 DNA: TGCGCCAGCAGCTTACTAGGGAATGACTATGAGCAGTTCTTC. Full variable domain (remainder filled in from reference TRBV5-1 and TRBJ2-1): KAGVTQTPRYLIKTRGQQVTLSCSPISGHRSVSWYQQTPGQGLQFLFEYFSETQRNKGNFPGRFSGRQFSNSRSEMNVSTLELGDSALYLCASSLLGNDYEQFFGPGTRLTVL.

This clone came up once. This rearrangement joins TRBV9 to TRBJ2-1; TRBD2 matches at 16 bases. Germline lookup yields CDR1 SGDLS and CDR2 YYNGEE. The CDR3 covers 20 residues. J lost 2 bases, V lost 4 bases, and 12 bases had no gene match. CDR3 residues: CASSPRRPGLAGGPYNEQFF. The CDR3 coding sequence is TGTGCCAGCAGCCCGAGGCGTCCGGGACTAGCGGGAGGGCCCTACAATGAGCAGTTCTTC. The variable domain in full, completed from reference TRBV9 and TRBJ2-1, reads DSGVTQTPKHLITATGQRVTLRCSPRSGDLSVYWYQQSLDQGLQFLIQYYNGEERAKGNILERFSAQQFPDLHSELNLSSLELGDSALYFCASSPRRPGLAGGPYNEQFFGPGTRLTVL.

The chain links TRBV7-9 to TRBJ1-5; 8 bases align to TRBD1. Trimming took 6 bases from V and 0 from J; bases not matched to a gene: 10. Germline assignment: CDR1 SEHNR and CDR2 FQNEAQ (reference sequence). This CDR3 comprises 17 residues. The DNA for the CDR3 is TGTGCCAGCAGTACCGGGACAGGTGAATATAGCAATCAGCCCCAGCATTTT. The encoded protein is CASSTGTGEYSNQPQHF.

The chain employs TRBV4-2 and TRBJ1-1, with D possibly matching TRBD1 (5 bases). Germline assignment: CDR1 LGHNA and CDR2 YNFKEQ. CDR3 length: 16 amino acids. V dropped 4 bases and J dropped 5 bases, with 20 bases sitting between them. The CDR3 is CASSLRVGRERTEAFF. CDR3 DNA: TGTGCCAGCAGCCTCAGAGTTGGCAGGGAAAGAACTGAAGCTTTCTTT.

This chain connects TRBV5-1 to TRBJ1-4, with 7 bases lining up with TRBD1. Trimming at V came to 6 bases and at J to 4 bases, leaving 9 bases not matched to a gene. CDR1 SGHRS and CDR2 YFSETQ come from the germline V gene. This CDR3 has 15 amino acids. The CDR3 spells CASTRDRPNNEKLFF. Here the CDR3 DNA reads TGCGCCAGCACCCGGGACAGACCCAATAATGAAAAACTGTTTTTT.

V usage is TRBV3-1 (or the pseudogene TRBV3-2) and J usage is TRBJ2-5, with 8 bases identical to TRBD1. V lost 5 bases to trimming and J lost 5 bases; unmatched junction nucleotides: 13. The germline gives CDR1 LGHDT, CDR2 YNNKEL (reference sequence). This CDR3 is built from 16 residues. This CDR3 is CASSGRTGRSLETQYF. CDR3 DNA: TGTGCCAGCAGCGGCCGGACAGGGAGGAGTTTGGAGACCCAGTACTTC.

This clone was seen once. The chain has TRBV6-2 or TRBV6-3 and TRBJ1-2; TRBD1 might be the D (6 bases). Germline V CDR1 and CDR2: MNHEY, SVGEGT. Trimming removed 5 bases from V and 4 bases from J, with 17 bases in between. The CDR3 sequence is 15 residues long. For the CDR3, the DNA is TGTGCCAGCAGTCAAGATACAGGGTTCCTCTATGGCTACACCTTC. It codes for CASSQDTGFLYGYTF.

The chain couples TRBV27 to TRBJ1-2; D is unclear. The CDR3 runs to 16 residues. V lost 6 bases, J lost 8 bases, and 25 bases lay in between. Germline loops: CDR1 MNHEY, CDR2 SMNVEV (reference sequence). CDR3 bases: TGTGCCAGCAGAGAGAGAGAGGCCTTCCAACTTTGGGGCTACACCTTC. Translated, it gives CASREREAFQLWGYTF.

This rearrangement joins TRBV30 to TRBJ2-2; 9 bases align to TRBD1. The CDR3 has 14 residues. Germline V gene sequence: CDR1 GTSNPN, CDR2 SVGIG (reference sequence). The junction had 8 bases not matched to a gene; V was cut back by 8 bases and J by 4 bases. The CDR3, as DNA: TGTGCCCGGGACAGGGATTCATTCACCGGGGAGCTGTTTTTT. Its translation is CARDRDSFTGELFF.

The chain carries TRBV6-6 and TRBJ2-7; 10 bases line up with TRBD1. The CDR3 consists of 15 residues. Trimming at V came to 2 bases and at J to 2 bases, leaving 3 bases not matched to a gene. Looked up from germline, CDR1 is MNHNY and CDR2 is SVGAGI (reference sequence). The CDR3 region is CASSYGTGVAYEQYF. CDR3 DNA: TGTGCCAGCAGTTACGGGACAGGGGTGGCCTACGAGCAGTACTTC.

The chain links TRBV9 to TRBJ2-1; no clear D. The germline gives CDR1 SGDLS, CDR2 YYNGEE. V was trimmed by 0 bases and J by 0 bases, leaving 10 bases between them. This CDR3 has 16 residues. DNA for the CDR3: TGTGCCAGCAGCGTAGGTGGTGCTAGCTCCTACAATGAGCAGTTCTTC. It codes for CASSVGGASSYNEQFF.

This clone was observed a single time. The gene calls are TRBV7-9 and TRBJ1-4; TRBD1 agrees at 10 bases. V shed 4 bases, J shed 8 bases, and the junction held 13 bases outside the gene matches. From germline, CDR1 is SEHNR and CDR2 FQNEAQ (reference sequence). The CDR3 extends over 17 amino acids. The CDR3: CASSSASRQGAEEKLFF. The CDR3 coding sequence is TGTGCCAGCAGCTCCGCGTCGCGACAGGGGGCGGAGGAAAAACTGTTTTTT.

The chain carries TRBV7-2 and TRBJ2-7; tentatively, D is TRBD2 (7 bases). Trimming pared 5 bases from V and 4 bases from J, leaving 18 bases between. This CDR3 is built from 15 residues. Germline V gives CDR1 SGHTA, CDR2 FQGNSA. This CDR3 is CASSAGRGAEYEQYF. For the CDR3, the DNA is TGTGCCAGCAGCGCAGGGAGGGGGGCCGAGTACGAGCAGTACTTC.